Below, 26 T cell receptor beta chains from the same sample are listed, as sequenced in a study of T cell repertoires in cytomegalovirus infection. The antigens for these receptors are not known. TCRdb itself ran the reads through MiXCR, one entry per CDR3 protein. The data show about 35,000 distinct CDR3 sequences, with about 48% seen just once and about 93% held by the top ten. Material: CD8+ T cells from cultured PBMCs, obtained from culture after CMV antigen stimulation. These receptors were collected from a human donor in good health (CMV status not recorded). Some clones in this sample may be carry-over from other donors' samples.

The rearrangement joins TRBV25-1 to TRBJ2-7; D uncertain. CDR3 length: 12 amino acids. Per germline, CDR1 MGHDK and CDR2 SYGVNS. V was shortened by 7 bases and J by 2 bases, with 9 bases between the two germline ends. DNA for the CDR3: TGTGCCAGCACGTCAGGAGCCTACGAGCAGTACTTC. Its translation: CASTSGAYEQYF.

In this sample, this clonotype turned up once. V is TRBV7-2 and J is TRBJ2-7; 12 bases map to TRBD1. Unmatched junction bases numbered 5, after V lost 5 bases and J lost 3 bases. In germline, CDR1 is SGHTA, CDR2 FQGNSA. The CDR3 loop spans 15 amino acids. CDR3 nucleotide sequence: TGTGCCAGCAGCCCTCGGGACAGGGGGCACTACGAGCAGTACTTC. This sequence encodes CASSPRDRGHYEQYF.

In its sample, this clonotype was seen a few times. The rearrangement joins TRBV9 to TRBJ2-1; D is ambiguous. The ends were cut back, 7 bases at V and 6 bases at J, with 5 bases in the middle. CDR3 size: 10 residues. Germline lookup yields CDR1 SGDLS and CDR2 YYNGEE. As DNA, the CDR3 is TGTGCCAGCGGTACCAATGAGCAGTTCTTC. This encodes CASGTNEQFF.

Written as DNA, the CDR3 is TGCAGTGTCCCATCCGGGGTCTATGGCTACACCTTC. It yields the protein CSVPSGVYGYTF. The J gene is TRBJ1-2, the V gene TRBV20-1; no reliable D call. The CDR3 is 12 amino acids. Germline V gene data show CDR1 as DFQATT and CDR2 as SNEGSKA (reference sequence). V lost 7 bases and J lost 4, with 13 bases in between.

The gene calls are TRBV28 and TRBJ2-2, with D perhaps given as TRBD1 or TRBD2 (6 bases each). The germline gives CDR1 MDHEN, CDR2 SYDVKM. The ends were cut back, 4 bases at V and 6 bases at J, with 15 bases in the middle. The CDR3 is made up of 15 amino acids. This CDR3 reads CASSWDLGGSGELFF. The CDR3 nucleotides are TGTGCCAGCAGTTGGGACTTGGGGGGCTCCGGGGAGCTGTTTTTT. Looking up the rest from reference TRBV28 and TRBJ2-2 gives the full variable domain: DVKVTQSSRYLVKRTGEKVFLECVQDMDHENMFWYRQDPGLGLRLIYFSYDVKMKEKGDIPEGYSVSREKKERFSLILESASTNQTSMYLCASSWDLGGSGELFFGEGSRLTVL.

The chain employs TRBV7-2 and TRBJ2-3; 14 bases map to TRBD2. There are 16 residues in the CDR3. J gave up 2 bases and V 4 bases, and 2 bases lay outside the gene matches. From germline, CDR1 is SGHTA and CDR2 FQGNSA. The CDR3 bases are TGTGCCAGCAGCTGGACTAGCGGGAGGTACACAGATACGCAGTATTTT. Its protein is CASSWTSGRYTDTQYF.

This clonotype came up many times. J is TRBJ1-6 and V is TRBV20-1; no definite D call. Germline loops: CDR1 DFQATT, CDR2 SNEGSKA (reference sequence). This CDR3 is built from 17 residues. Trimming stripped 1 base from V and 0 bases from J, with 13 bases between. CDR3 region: CSARARGPSSYNSPLHF. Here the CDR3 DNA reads TGCAGTGCTAGAGCGCGAGGCCCGAGCTCCTATAATTCACCCCTCCACTTT.

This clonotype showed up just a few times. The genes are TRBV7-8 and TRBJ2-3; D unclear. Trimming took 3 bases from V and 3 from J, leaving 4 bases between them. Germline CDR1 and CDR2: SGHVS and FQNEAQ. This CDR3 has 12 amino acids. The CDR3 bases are TGTGCCAGCAGCTTTATAACAGATACGCAGTATTTT. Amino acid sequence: CASSFITDTQYF.

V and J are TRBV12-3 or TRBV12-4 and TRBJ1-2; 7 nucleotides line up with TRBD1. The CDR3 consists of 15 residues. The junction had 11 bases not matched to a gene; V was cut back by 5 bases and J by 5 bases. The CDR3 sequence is CASSPTTGWRYGYTF. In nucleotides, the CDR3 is TGTGCCAGCAGTCCAACGACAGGGTGGAGATATGGCTACACCTTC.

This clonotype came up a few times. This CDR3 reads CASTAPINEAFF. The CDR3 DNA follows: TGTGCCAGCACCGCACCTATTAATGAAGCTTTCTTT. The rearrangement uses TRBV7-9 and TRBJ1-1; D unresolved. CDR1 SEHNR and CDR2 FQNEAQ come from the germline V gene (reference sequence). V gave up 7 bases and J gave up 7 bases, with 13 bases separating them. The CDR3 runs to 12 residues.

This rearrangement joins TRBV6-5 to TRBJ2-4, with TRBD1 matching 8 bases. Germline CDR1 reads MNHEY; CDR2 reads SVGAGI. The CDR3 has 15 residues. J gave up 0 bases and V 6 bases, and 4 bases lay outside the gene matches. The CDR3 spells CASSRTGLAKNIQYF. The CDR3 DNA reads TGTGCCAGCAGCAGGACAGGGTTAGCCAAAAACATTCAGTACTTC.

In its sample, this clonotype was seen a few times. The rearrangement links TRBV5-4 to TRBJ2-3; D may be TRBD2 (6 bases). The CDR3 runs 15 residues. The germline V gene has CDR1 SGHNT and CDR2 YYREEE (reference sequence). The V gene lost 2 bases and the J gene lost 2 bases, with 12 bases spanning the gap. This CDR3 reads CASSFSGGSTDTQYF. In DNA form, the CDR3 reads TGTGCCAGCAGCTTTTCCGGGGGTTCCACAGATACGCAGTATTTT.

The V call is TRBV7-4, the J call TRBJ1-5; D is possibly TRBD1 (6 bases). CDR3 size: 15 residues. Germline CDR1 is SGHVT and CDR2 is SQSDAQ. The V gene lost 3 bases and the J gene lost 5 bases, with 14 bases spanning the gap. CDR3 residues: CASSLRNRGYQPQHF. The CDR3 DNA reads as TGTGCCAGCAGCTTGCGGAATAGGGGGTATCAGCCCCAGCATTTT.

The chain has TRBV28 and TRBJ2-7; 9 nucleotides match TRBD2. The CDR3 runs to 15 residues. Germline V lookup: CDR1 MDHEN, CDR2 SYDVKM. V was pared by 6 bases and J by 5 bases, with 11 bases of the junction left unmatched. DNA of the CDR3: TGTGCCAGCAGCCTTCCCCGGACTAGCGTAAACGAGCAGTACTTC. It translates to CASSLPRTSVNEQYF.

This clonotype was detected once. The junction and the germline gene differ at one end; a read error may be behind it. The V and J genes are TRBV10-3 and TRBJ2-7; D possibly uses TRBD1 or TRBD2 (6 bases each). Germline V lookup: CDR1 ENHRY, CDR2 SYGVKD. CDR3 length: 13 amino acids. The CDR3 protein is CAITEGGLHEPYF. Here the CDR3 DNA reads TGTGCCATCACCGAGGGGGGTCTCCACGAGCCGTACTTC.

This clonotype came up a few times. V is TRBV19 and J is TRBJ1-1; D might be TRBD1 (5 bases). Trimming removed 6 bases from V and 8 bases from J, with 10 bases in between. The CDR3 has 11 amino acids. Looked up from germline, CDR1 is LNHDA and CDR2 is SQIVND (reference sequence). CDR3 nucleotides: TGTGCCAGTAGGTTCCAGGGCGAAGCTTTCTTT. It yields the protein CASRFQGEAFF.

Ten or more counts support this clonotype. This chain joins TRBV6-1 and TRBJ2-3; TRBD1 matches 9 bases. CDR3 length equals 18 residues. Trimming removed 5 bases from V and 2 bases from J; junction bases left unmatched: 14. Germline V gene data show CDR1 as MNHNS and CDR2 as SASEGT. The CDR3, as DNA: TGTGCCAGCAGTCCACAGGGGGCCCTGGGGGTTTCCACAGATACGCAGTATTTT. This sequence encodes CASSPQGALGVSTDTQYF.

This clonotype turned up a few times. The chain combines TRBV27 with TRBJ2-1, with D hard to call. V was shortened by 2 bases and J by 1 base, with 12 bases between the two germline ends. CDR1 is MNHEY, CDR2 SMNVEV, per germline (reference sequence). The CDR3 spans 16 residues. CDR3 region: CASSLIGPRSYNEQFF. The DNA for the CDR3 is TGTGCCAGCAGTTTAATAGGACCGCGATCCTACAATGAGCAGTTCTTC.

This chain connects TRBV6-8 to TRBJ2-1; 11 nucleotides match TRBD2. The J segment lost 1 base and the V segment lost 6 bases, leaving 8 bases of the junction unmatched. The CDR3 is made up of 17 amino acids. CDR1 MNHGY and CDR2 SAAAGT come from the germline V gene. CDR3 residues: CASRRRLAGLSYNEQFF. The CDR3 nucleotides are TGTGCCAGCAGGCGCAGACTAGCGGGGTTATCCTACAATGAGCAGTTCTTC.

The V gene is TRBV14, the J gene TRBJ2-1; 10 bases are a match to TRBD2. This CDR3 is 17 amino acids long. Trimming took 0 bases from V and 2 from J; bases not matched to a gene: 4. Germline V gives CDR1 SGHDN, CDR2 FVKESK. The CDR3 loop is CASSQDGGLAAYNEQFF. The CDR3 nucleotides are TGTGCCAGCAGCCAAGATGGAGGACTAGCGGCCTACAATGAGCAGTTCTTC.

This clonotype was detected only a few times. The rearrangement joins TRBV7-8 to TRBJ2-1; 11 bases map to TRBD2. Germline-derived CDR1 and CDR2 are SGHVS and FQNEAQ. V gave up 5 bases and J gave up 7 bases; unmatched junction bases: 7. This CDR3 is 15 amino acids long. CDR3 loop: CASSLTSGSGNEQFF. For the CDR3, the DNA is TGTGCCAGCAGCCTAACTAGCGGGAGTGGAAATGAGCAGTTCTTC.

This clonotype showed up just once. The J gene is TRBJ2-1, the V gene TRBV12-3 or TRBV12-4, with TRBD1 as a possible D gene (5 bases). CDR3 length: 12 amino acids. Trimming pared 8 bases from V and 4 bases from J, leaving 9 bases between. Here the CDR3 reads CASLDSYNEQFF. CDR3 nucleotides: TGTGCCAGCTTAGACAGTTACAATGAGCAGTTCTTC.

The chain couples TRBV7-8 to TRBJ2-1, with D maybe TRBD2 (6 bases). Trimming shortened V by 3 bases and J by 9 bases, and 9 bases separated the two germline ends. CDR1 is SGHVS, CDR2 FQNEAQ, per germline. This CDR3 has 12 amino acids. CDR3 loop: CASSLVGGEQFF. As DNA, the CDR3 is TGTGCCAGCAGCTTGGTGGGAGGTGAGCAGTTCTTC.

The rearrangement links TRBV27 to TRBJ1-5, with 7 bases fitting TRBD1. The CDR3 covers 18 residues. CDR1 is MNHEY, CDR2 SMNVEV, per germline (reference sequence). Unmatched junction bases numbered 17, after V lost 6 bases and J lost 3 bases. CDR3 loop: CASSVMVPGTEDNQPQHF. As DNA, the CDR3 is TGTGCCAGCAGCGTTATGGTTCCCGGGACAGAAGACAATCAGCCCCAGCATTTT.

The CDR3 region is CASSLRTGGYNSPLHF. In nucleotides, the CDR3 is TGTGCCAGCAGCTTGCGGACAGGGGGCTATAATTCACCCCTCCACTTT. This chain joins TRBV7-9 and TRBJ1-6; 10 bases match TRBD1. V shed 3 bases and J 3 bases; nucleotides not matched to a gene: 2. The CDR3 extends over 16 amino acids. Germline-derived CDR1 and CDR2 are SEHNR and FQNEAQ (reference sequence). Full variable domain (missing parts from reference TRBV7-9 and TRBJ1-6): DTGVSQNPRHKITKRGQNVTFRCDPISEHNRLYWYRQTLGQGPEFLTYFQNEAQLEKSRLLSDRFSAERPKGSFSTLEIQRTEQGDSAMYLCASSLRTGGYNSPLHFGNGTRLTVT.

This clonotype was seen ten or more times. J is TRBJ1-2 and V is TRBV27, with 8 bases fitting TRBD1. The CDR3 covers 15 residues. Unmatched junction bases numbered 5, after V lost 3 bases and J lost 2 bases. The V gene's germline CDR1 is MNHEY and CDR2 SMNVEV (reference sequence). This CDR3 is CASSFTRGHNYGYTF. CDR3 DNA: TGTGCCAGCAGTTTTACCAGGGGGCACAACTATGGCTACACCTTC.